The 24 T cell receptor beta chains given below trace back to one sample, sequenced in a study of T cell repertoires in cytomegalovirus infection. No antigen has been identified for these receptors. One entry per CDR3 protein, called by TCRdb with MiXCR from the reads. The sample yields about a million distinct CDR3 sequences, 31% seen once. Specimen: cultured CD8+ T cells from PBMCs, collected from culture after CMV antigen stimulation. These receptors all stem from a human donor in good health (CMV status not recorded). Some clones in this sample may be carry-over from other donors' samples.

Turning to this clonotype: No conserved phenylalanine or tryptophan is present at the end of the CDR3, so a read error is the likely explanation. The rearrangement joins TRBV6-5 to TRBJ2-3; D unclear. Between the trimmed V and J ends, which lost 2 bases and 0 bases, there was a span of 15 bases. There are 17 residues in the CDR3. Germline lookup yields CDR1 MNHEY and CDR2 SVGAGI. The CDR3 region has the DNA TGTGCCAGCAGTTACCTATACGGACCTCGGAGCACAGATACGCAGTATTCT. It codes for CASSYLYGPRSTDTQYS.

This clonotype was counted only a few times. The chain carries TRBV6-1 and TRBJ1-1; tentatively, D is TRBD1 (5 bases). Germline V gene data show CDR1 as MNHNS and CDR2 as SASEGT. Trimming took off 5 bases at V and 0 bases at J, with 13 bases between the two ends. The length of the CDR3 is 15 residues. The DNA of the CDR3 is TGTGCCAGCAGTACAGCGGGACGGATGAACACTGAAGCTTTCTTT. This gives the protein CASSTAGRMNTEAFF.

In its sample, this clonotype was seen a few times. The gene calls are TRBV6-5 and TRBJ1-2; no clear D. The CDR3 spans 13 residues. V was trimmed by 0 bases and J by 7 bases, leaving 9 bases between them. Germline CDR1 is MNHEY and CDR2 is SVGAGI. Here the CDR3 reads CASSYSWRAGYTF. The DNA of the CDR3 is TGTGCCAGCAGTTACTCGTGGCGGGCTGGCTACACCTTC.

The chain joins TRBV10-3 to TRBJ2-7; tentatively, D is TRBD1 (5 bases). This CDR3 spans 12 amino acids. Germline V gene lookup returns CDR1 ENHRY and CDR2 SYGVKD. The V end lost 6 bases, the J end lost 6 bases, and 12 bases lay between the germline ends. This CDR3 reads CAISQGQTEQYV. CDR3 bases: TGTGCCATCAGCCAGGGTCAGACCGAGCAGTACGTC.

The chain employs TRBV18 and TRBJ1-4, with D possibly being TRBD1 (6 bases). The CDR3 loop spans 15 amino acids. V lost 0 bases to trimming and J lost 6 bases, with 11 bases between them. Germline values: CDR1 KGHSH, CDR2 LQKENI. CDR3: CASSPPAGVYEKLFF. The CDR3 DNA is TGTGCCAGCTCACCACCGGCAGGGGTATATGAAAAACTGTTTTTT.

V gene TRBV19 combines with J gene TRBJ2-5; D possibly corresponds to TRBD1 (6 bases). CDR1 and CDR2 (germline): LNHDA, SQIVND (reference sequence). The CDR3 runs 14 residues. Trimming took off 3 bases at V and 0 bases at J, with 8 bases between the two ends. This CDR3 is CASSMGAYQETQYF. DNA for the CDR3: TGTGCCAGTAGTATGGGGGCTTACCAAGAGACCCAGTACTTC.

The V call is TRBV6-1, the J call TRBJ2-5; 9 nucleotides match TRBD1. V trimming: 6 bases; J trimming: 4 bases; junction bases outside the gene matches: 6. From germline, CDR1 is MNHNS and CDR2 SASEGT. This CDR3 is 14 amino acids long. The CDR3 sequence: CASRDRGGRETQYF. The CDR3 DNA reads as TGTGCCAGCAGGGACAGGGGTGGACGAGAGACCCAGTACTTC.

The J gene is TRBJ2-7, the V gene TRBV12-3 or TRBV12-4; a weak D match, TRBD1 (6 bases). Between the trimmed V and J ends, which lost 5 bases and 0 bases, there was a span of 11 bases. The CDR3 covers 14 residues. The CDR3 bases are TGTGCCAGCAGTACCGTGGACAGCTCCTACGAGCAGTACTTC. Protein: CASSTVDSSYEQYF.

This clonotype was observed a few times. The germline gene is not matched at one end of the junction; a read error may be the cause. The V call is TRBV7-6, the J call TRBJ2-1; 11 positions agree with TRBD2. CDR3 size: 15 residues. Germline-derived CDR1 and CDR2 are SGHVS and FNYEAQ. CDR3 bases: TGTCCCAGCAGCTCAACTAGCGGGGGCGGAAATGAGCAGTTCTTC. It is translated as CPSSSTSGGGNEQFF. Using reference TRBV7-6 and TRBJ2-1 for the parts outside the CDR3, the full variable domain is GAGVSQSPRYKVTKRGQDVALRCDPISGHVSLYWYRQALGQGPEFLTYFNYEAQQDKSGLPNDRFSAERPEGSISTLTIQRTEQRDSAMYRCPSSSTSGGGNEQFFGPGTRLTVL.

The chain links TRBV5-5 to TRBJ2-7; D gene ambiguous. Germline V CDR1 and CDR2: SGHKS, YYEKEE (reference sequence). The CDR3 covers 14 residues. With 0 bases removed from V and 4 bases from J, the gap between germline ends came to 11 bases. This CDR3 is CASSLDGSYYEQYF. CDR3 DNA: TGTGCCAGCAGCTTGGATGGCAGCTATTACGAGCAGTACTTC.

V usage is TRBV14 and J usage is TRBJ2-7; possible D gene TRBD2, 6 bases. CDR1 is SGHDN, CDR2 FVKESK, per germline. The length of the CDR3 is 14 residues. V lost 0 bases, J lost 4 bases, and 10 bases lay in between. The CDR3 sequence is CASSQDREVYEQYF. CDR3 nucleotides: TGTGCCAGCAGCCAAGACAGGGAGGTTTACGAGCAGTACTTC.

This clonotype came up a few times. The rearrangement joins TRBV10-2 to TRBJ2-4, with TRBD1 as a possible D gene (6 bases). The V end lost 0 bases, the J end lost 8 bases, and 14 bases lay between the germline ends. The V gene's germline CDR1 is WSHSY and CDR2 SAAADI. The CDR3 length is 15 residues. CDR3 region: CASSESAGAVDIQYF. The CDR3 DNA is TGCGCCAGCAGTGAGTCAGCAGGGGCAGTGGACATTCAGTACTTC.

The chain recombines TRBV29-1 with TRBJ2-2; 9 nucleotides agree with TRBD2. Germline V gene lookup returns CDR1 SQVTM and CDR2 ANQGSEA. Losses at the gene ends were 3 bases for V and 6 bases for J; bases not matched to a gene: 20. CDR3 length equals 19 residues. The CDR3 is CSVDPGLAGAGGLAGELFF. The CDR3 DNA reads TGCAGCGTTGATCCCGGGCTTGCGGGGGCGGGGGGGCTGGCCGGGGAGCTGTTTTTT.

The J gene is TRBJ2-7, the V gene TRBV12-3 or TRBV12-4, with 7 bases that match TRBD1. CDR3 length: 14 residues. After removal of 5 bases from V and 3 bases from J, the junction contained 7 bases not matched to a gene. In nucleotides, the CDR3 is TGTGCCAGCAGTCGACAGGGTCAGGTCTACGAGCAGTACTTC. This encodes CASSRQGQVYEQYF.

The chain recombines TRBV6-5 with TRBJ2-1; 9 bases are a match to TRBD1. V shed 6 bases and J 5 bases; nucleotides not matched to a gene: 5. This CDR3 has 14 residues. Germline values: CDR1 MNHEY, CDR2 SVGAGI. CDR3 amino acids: CASRDRGGNNEQFF. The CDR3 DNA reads TGTGCCAGCAGGGACAGGGGAGGAAACAATGAGCAGTTCTTC.

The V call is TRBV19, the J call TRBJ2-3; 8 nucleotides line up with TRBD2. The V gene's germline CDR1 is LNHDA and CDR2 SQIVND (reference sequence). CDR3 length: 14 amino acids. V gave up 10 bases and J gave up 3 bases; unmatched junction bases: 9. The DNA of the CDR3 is TGTGCCACCACAGCGGGGGCCTTGACAGATACGCAGTATTTT. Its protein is CATTAGALTDTQYF.

The CDR3 sequence: CASSLKKGPQNEQYF. The CDR3 DNA is TGTGCCAGCAGCTTAAAGAAGGGGCCCCAGAACGAGCAGTACTTC. The chain recombines TRBV7-2 with TRBJ2-7, with a tentative D call TRBD1 (5 bases). Germline V gene data show CDR1 as SGHTA and CDR2 as FQGNSA. The CDR3 has 15 amino acids. V lost 2 bases to trimming and J lost 5 bases, with 16 bases between them.

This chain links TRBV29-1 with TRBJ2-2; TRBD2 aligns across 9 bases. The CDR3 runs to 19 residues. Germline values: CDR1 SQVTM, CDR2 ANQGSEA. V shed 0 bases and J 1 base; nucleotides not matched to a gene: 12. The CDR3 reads CSVEDSPTSGDLNTGELFF. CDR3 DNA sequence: TGCAGCGTTGAAGATTCGCCGACTAGCGGCGATCTGAACACCGGGGAGCTGTTTTTT.

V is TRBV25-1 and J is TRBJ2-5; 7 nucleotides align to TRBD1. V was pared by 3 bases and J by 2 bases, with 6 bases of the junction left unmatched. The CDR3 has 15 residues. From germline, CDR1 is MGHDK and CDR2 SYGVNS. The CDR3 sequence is CASSDITGAQETQYF. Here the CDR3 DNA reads TGTGCCAGCAGTGACATAACAGGGGCGCAAGAGACCCAGTACTTC.

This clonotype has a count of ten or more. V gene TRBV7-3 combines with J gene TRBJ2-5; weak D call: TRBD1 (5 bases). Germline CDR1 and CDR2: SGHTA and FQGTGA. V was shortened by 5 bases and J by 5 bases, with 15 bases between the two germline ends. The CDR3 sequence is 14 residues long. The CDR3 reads CASSPLGAGETQYF. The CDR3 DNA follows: TGTGCCAGCAGCCCCCTAGGGGCCGGGGAGACCCAGTACTTC.

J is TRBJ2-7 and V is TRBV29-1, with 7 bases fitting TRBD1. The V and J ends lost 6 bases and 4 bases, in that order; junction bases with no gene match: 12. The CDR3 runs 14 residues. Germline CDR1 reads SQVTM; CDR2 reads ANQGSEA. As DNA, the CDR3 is TGCAGCGTCGCCGGGACAGCCATAAGTTACGAGCAGTACTTC. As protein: CSVAGTAISYEQYF.

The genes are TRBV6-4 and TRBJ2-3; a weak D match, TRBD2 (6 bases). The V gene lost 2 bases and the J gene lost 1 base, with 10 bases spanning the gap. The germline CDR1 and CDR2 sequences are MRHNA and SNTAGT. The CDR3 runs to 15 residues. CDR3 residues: CASSDTGDGTDTQYF. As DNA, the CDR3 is TGTGCCAGCAGTGACACGGGGGACGGCACAGATACGCAGTATTTT.

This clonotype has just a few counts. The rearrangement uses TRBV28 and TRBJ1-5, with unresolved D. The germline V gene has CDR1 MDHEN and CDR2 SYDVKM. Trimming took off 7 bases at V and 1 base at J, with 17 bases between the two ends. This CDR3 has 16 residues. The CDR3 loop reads CASTLDPHRSNQPQHF. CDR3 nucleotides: TGTGCCAGCACCCTGGACCCCCACCGGAGCAATCAGCCCCAGCATTTT.

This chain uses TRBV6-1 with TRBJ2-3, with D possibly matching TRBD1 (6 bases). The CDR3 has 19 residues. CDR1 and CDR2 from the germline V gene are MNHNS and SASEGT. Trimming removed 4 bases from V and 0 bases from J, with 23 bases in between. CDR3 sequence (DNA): TGTGCCAGCAGTGCCCGTGGGGCGACAGGTCTTGTAAGCACAGATACGCAGTATTTT. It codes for CASSARGATGLVSTDTQYF.